The text below deals with one TCR beta chain. Its antigen remains undetermined. Base-call qualities are not available, and no considerably larger clone is one nucleotide away. Other DNA sequences in the sample encode the same CDR3. This entry comes from a study of sequential checkpoint blockade in melanoma (dated by TCRdb to between 2018 and 2021). For the study in its entirety: Patients were randomized 1:1 to first-line nivolumab followed by ipilimumab (arm A) or ipilimumab followed by nivolumab (arm B). Maintenance nivolumab came after both trial sequences. What the work shows at the level of the full study, not this receptor alone: The model for predicting response that combines TCR metrics with mutation burden needs to be validated in larger, independent patient cohorts.

TCRbeta CDR3 regions were immunosequenced from genomic DNA with the immunoSEQ Assay. Before high-throughput sequencing, the genomic DNA was amplified using bias-controlled multiplex PCR. The paper's data handling went like this. To quantify the absolute abundance of each unique TCRbeta CDR3 region, the sequences were collapsed and filtered. Clonality was defined as 1 minus Pielou's evenness and was calculated using productive rearrangements only. A previously published method was used to identify clones whose frequencies were significantly greater in on-treatment samples than in baseline samples. TCRdb retrieved this table from immuneACCESS and kept in-frame rearrangements only. Not all clones are present; in checked studies, unresolved V genes account for under half, and no reason is known for the remainder. V, J and clone size reflect that table, while D and trimming were determined from the DNA. The sample records under 20,000 clones, around 63% of which are singletons. 18% of the sample belongs to the ten largest clones.

Trimming accounts for 6 bases at V and 0 bases at J, while the number of junction bases matched to no gene is 4. Including cysteine and phenylalanine, the CDR3 has 15 amino acids. Solely the CDR3 DNA is kept, with 45 bases framed from the first base. The germline V gene gives CDR1 as MNHNS and CDR2 as SASEGT. The meaning of the sample's treatment or condition label: randomized to nivolumab then ipilimumab (arm A) or the reverse (arm B). None of the patients in the trial had previously been given DNA-damaging chemotherapy. On a FACS Aria II flow cytometer, live CD3+CD8+ cells that were negative for CD19 and CD56 were sorted from thawed PBMCs. The samples were obtained from melanoma patients enrolled in CheckMate 064, an open-label, randomized phase II trial testing sequential checkpoint blockade. Peripheral blood mononuclear cells were collected by leukapheresis, purified with Ficoll-Paque, and frozen in human serum with approximately 9.9% DMSO. Immediately after sorting, the purity of the sorted blood CD3+CD8+ cells was confirmed to be >95%, and DNA was then extracted.

The clonotype comes from a human donor with melanoma. Specimen: CD8+ T cells sorted from blood (inferred from file names), collected from a patient given nivolumab and ipilimumab in sequence. The rearranged segments are TRBV6-1 and TRBJ1-5; TRBD1 lines up with 8 middle nucleotides. The nucleotides read TGTGCCAGCAGGGAGACAGGGGATAGCAATCAGCCCCAGCATTTT. This yields the protein CASRETGDSNQPQHF.